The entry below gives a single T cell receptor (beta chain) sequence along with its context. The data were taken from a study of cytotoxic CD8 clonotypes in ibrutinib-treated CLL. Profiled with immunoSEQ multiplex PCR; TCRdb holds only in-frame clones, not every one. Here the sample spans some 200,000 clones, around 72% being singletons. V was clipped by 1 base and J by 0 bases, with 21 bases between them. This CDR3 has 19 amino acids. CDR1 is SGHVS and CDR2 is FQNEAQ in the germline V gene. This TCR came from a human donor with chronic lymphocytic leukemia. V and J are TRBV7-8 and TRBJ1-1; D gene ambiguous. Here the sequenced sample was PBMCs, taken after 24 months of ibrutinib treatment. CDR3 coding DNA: TGTGCCAGCAGCTTAGGGACCGGAGACGCTATGGGGATGAACACTGAAGCTTTCTTT. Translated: CASSLGTGDAMGMNTEAFF.